This is a list of T cell receptor beta chains from one sample in a study of T cell responses to AZD1222 COVID-19 vaccine. Sequencing used immunoSEQ multiplex PCR; TCRdb keeps in-frame clones, though not all of them. The sample records 150,000 to 200,000 clones, around 92% being singletons. The specimen was peripheral blood, collected 28 days after the second AZD1222 dose. These receptors came from an adult who received the AZD1222 COVID-19 vaccine. CDR3s include the opening cysteine and the closing phenylalanine or tryptophan.

V gene: TRBV7-6; CDR3 protein: CASSLGQAGKKLFF
V gene: TRBV5-1; CDR3 protein: CASSLEPAGTTVRETQYF
V gene: TRBV20-1; CDR3 protein: CSGQESYEQYF
V gene: TRBV18; CDR3 protein: CASSPTPRHEQYF
V gene: TRBV19; CDR3 protein: CASSIRGRRVNNEQFF
V gene: TRBV19; CDR3 protein: CASSGGASYNSPLHF
V gene: TRBV4-2; CDR3 protein: CASSPRTSGGLHTDTQYF
V gene: TRBV5-5; CDR3 protein: CASSLTGGTSKNIQYF
V gene: TRBV5-5; CDR3 protein: CASSSGQGSTEAFF
V gene: TRBV12-3/TRBV12-4; CDR3 protein: CASRFSTDTQYF
V gene: TRBV5-5; CDR3 protein: CASSLAVGGRRPFF
V gene: TRBV6-5; CDR3 protein: CASSYSEDTNTEAFF
V gene: TRBV27; CDR3 protein: CASSLSLTNYGYTF
V gene: TRBV12-3/TRBV12-4; CDR3 protein: CASSYFGNTIYF
V gene: TRBV6-5; CDR3 protein: CASTVRGYEQYF
V gene: TRBV19; CDR3 protein: CASSMVAGLSYEQYF
V gene: TRBV5-5; CDR3 protein: CASSLGGRGITEPQHF
V gene: TRBV5-4; CDR3 protein: CASSREGGGPNYGYTF
V gene: TRBV3-1/TRBV3-2; CDR3 protein: CASSQERGYEQYF
V gene: TRBV11-2; CDR3 protein: CASSYTENTEAFF
V gene: TRBV6-1; CDR3 protein: CASSELAGVWGYSNQPQHF
V gene: TRBV5-6; CDR3 protein: CASSLAWTGPTGELFF
V gene: TRBV27; CDR3 protein: CASKPQGATYEQYF
V gene: TRBV5-5; CDR3 protein: CASSLESGTGFYEQYF
V gene: TRBV20-1; CDR3 protein: CSAGNTEAFF
V gene: TRBV11-3; CDR3 protein: CASSLVGPGRPWSYGYTF